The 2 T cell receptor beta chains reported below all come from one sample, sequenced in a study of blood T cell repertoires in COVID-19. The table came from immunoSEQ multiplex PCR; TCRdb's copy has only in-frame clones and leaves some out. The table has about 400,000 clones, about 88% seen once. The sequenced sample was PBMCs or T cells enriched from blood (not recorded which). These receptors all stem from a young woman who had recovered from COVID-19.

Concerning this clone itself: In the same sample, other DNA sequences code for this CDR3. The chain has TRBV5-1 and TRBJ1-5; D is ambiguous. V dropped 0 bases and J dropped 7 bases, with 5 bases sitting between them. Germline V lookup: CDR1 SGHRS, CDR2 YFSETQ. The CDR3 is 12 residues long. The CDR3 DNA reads TGCGCCAGCAGCTTGGATGGCCAGCCCCAGCATTTT. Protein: CASSLDGQPQHF.

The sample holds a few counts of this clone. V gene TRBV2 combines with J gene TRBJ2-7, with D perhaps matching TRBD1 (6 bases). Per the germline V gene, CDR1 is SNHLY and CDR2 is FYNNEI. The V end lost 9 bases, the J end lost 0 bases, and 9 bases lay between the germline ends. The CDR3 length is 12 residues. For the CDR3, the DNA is TGTGCCAGTGGGACACTCTCCTACGAGCAGTACTTC. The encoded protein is CASGTLSYEQYF.